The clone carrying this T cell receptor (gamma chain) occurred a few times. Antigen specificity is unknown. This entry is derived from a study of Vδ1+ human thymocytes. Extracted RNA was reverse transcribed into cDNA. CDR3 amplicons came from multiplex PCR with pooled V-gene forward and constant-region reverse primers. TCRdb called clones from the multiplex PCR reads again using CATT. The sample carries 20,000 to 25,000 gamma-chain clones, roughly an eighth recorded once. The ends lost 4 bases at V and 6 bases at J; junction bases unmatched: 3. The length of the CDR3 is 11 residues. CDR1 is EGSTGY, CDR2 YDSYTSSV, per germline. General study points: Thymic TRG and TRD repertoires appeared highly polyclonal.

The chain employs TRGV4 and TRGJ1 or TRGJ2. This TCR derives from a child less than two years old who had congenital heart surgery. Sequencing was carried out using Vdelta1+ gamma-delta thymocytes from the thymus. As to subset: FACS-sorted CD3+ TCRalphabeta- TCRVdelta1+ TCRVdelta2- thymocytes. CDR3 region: CATWDVYKKLF. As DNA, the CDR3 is TGTGCCACCTGGGACGTTTATAAGAAACTCTTT.